The entry below gives a single T cell receptor beta chain sequence along with its context. Its antigen is still unknown. These data belong to a study of T-cell reconstitution after alpha-beta-depleted transplantation in children. Study results and limitations: Some patients' high day-60 TCRbeta diversity was attributed to recipient cells surviving conditioning. About two months after transplant, alpha-beta T cells reportedly came from several hundred expanded graft clones. Newly made T cells mostly supplied T-cell counts and diversity one year after transplant.

Between the trimmed V and J ends, which lost 1 base and 10 bases, there was a span of 11 bases. This CDR3 is built from 13 residues. CDR1 is LNHNV, CDR2 YYDKDF, per germline (reference sequence). Construction of the TCRbeta library involved unique molecular identifiers. TCRdb reprocessed the PCR reads via MiXCR and lists one record per CDR3 protein. This table holds about 580,000 distinct CDR3 sequences, 20% to 25% found once. The chain uses TRBV15 and TRBJ2-1; D ambiguous. This specimen consisted of PBMCs, mostly from graft donor cells, obtained 360 days after TCRalphabeta/CD19-depleted stem cell transplant. This sequence originates from a boy younger than two who had a stem cell transplant for acute myeloid leukemia, so the T cells may come from the graft donor. CDR3 nucleotides: TGTGCCACCAGCAGAGGTTATGCCCCAGAGCAGTTCTTC. It specifies CATSRGYAPEQFF.